A single sample gave rise to the 18 T cell receptor beta chains below, sequenced in a study of cytomegalovirus exposure and HLA in healthy donors. With 60 Vbeta and 13 Jbeta primers, the PCR was carried out. The table came from immunoSEQ multiplex PCR; TCRdb's copy has only in-frame clones and leaves some out. The profile shows 150,000 to 200,000 clones, approximately 79% of them singletons. The source material was PBMCs. These receptors were collected from a man in his fifties in good health and CMV-seropositive.

CDR3: CASSSQPTSGGASTGELFF. The CDR3 DNA reads as TGCGCCAGCAGCTCCCAGCCGACTAGCGGGGGGGCGAGCACCGGGGAGCTGTTTTTT. The chain is built from TRBV5-1 and TRBJ2-2, with TRBD2 matching over 14 bases. Germline V lookup: CDR1 SGHRS, CDR2 YFSETQ. With 3 bases clipped from V and 4 bases from J, the junction kept 11 bases outside the gene matches. The CDR3 extends over 19 amino acids.

The rearrangement links TRBV4-3 to TRBJ1-5; D unclear. Trimming stripped 0 bases from V and 5 bases from J, with 11 bases between. This CDR3 region has 15 residues. Germline V gives CDR1 LGHNA, CDR2 YSLEER. Here the CDR3 DNA reads TGCGCCAGCAGCCAAGATCCGGGGTCTGATCAGCCCCAGCATTTT. Its protein product is CASSQDPGSDQPQHF.

The gene calls are TRBV6-1 and TRBJ1-5; 7 nucleotides agree with TRBD1. Germline assignment: CDR1 MNHNS and CDR2 SASEGT. V shed 5 bases and J 1 base; nucleotides not matched to a gene: 5. CDR3 length: 15 amino acids. The CDR3 sequence is CASSRQGVSNQPQHF. The CDR3 coding sequence is TGTGCCAGCAGTCGGCAGGGGGTGAGCAATCAGCCCCAGCATTTT.

The rearrangement joins TRBV5-6 to TRBJ1-1; TRBD1 might be the D (6 bases). Germline CDR1 and CDR2: SGHDT and YYEEEE. The CDR3 contains 12 residues. V lost 3 bases and J 10 bases, leaving 13 bases between the germline ends. CDR3 sequence: CASSWGGGRAFF. CDR3 sequence (DNA): TGTGCCAGCAGCTGGGGTGGGGGCAGAGCTTTCTTT.

This rearrangement joins TRBV9 to TRBJ2-1, with 7 bases lining up with TRBD2. V lost 3 bases, J lost 10 bases, and 16 bases stayed unmatched. Germline V gene lookup returns CDR1 SGDLS and CDR2 YYNGEE. CDR3 size: 16 residues. CDR3 bases: TGTGCCAGCAGCGCCCCCTCGGGGGGTGCCCGAGGAGAGCAGTTCTTC. It codes for CASSAPSGGARGEQFF.

The J gene is TRBJ1-6, the V gene TRBV6-5; D gene unclear. The V and J ends lost 2 bases and 7 bases respectively, with 9 bases between them. Germline CDR1 is MNHEY and CDR2 is SVGAGI. This CDR3 contains 14 residues. The CDR3 DNA reads as TGTGCCAGCAGTTACGTGACGGGGAATTCACCCCTCCACTTT. Translated: CASSYVTGNSPLHF.

The chain links TRBV6-1 to TRBJ2-7, with D perhaps TRBD1 (5 bases). CDR1 and CDR2 (germline): MNHNS, SASEGT. With 7 bases removed from V and 0 bases from J, the gap between germline ends came to 16 bases. The CDR3 consists of 15 residues. CDR3 sequence reads: CASKNRPLSSYEQYV. CDR3 in DNA: TGTGCCAGCAAAAACAGGCCCTTAAGCTCCTACGAGCAGTACGTC.

The chain recombines TRBV4-1 with TRBJ2-1; D perhaps matches TRBD1 (6 bases). Trimming took 1 base from V and 5 from J, leaving 12 bases between them. CDR3 length equals 15 residues. The germline CDR1 and CDR2 sequences are MGHRA and YSYEKL. DNA for the CDR3: TGCGCCAGCAGCCAAGGTGGACAGCCTGACAATGAGCAGTTCTTC. The encoded protein is CASSQGGQPDNEQFF.

The chain couples TRBV19 to TRBJ1-5, with a possible D match to TRBD1 (5 bases). Germline values: CDR1 LNHDA, CDR2 SQIVND (reference sequence). The CDR3 sequence is 15 residues long. The V end was cut by 1 base, the J end by 4 bases, with 11 bases between. The DNA of the CDR3 is TGTGCCAGTAGTATAGGGAACAGGCCTAATCAGCCCCAGCATTTT. Its protein is CASSIGNRPNQPQHF.

This clone came up a few times. V gene TRBV6-5 combines with J gene TRBJ1-1, with D possibly being TRBD1 (6 bases). The ends were cut back, 6 bases at V and 1 base at J, with 12 bases in the middle. This CDR3 is 14 amino acids long. Germline values: CDR1 MNHEY, CDR2 SVGAGI. CDR3 DNA: TGTGCCAGCAGCACCGGGACAAAGAACACTGAAGCTTTCTTT. As protein: CASSTGTKNTEAFF.

V gene TRBV19 combines with J gene TRBJ1-5; TRBD1 matches 7 bases. V lost 7 bases and J lost 3; bases outside the gene matches: 9. The CDR3 contains 15 residues. From germline, CDR1 is LNHDA and CDR2 SQIVND (reference sequence). The CDR3 DNA reads as TGTGCCAGTACTGACAGGGACCCGTCCAATCAGCCCCAGCATTTT. The encoded protein is CASTDRDPSNQPQHF.

V and J are TRBV28 and TRBJ2-5; tentative D call: TRBD1 (5 bases). The ends were cut back, 5 bases at V and 1 base at J, with 14 bases in the middle. The germline V gene has CDR1 MDHEN and CDR2 SYDVKM. The CDR3 is made up of 15 amino acids. The CDR3 region is CASSAQGSLQETQYF. The CDR3 DNA follows: TGTGCCAGCAGTGCCCAGGGCAGCCTCCAAGAGACCCAGTACTTC.

The V call is TRBV28, the J call TRBJ1-2, with a possible D match to TRBD1 (6 bases). This CDR3 has 14 residues. Germline CDR1 reads MDHEN; CDR2 reads SYDVKM. The ends were cut back, 8 bases at V and 2 bases at J, with 15 bases in the middle. The CDR3 reads CASLDQGWNYGYTF. The CDR3 DNA sequence: TGTGCCAGCCTAGATCAGGGGTGGAACTATGGCTACACCTTC.

The chain joins TRBV19 to TRBJ1-5; D may be TRBD1 (5 bases). The V end was cut by 9 bases, the J end by 3 bases, with 15 bases between. The CDR3 contains 14 residues. In germline, CDR1 is LNHDA, CDR2 SQIVND (reference sequence). For the CDR3, the DNA is TGTGCCAGCCAACGCAAAGGGGACAATCAGCCCCAGCATTTT. Translation: CASQRKGDNQPQHF.

The genes are TRBV13 and TRBJ1-1; tentatively, D is TRBD1 (6 bases). The CDR3 consists of 13 residues. Germline CDR1 is PRHDT and CDR2 is FYEKMQ (reference sequence). Trimming shortened V by 6 bases and J by 7 bases, and 15 bases separated the two germline ends. The chain's CDR3 is CASRGNGGIEAFF. CDR3 coding DNA: TGTGCCAGCAGGGGGAATGGGGGCATTGAAGCTTTCTTT.

This chain joins TRBV27 and TRBJ2-1, with D maybe TRBD2 (6 bases). The CDR3 sequence is 17 residues long. Between the trimmed V and J ends, which lost 6 bases and 4 bases, there was a span of 22 bases. The V gene's germline CDR1 is MNHEY and CDR2 SMNVEV (reference sequence). This CDR3 is CASSLGPLAIGYNEQFF. DNA for the CDR3: TGTGCCAGCAGCCTAGGGCCCCTAGCGATTGGTTACAATGAGCAGTTCTTC.

V and J are TRBV5-4 and TRBJ2-5; 7 bases match TRBD1. Per the germline V gene, CDR1 is SGHNT and CDR2 is YYREEE (reference sequence). Trimming removed 5 bases from V and 2 bases from J; junction bases left unmatched: 6. This CDR3 has 14 amino acids. CDR3 DNA: TGTGCCAGCAGTCAGGGGGACAGACAAGAGACCCAGTACTTC. Protein product: CASSQGDRQETQYF.

V gene TRBV27 combines with J gene TRBJ1-1; D remains unclear. V dropped 2 bases and J dropped 1 base, with 5 bases sitting between them. The V gene's germline CDR1 is MNHEY and CDR2 SMNVEV (reference sequence). This CDR3 comprises 13 residues. The CDR3 loop reads CASSLTTNTEAFF. The CDR3 DNA reads TGTGCCAGCAGTTTAACAACGAACACTGAAGCTTTCTTT.